These 25 T cell receptor beta chains were all obtained from the same sample, sequenced in a study of blood T cells in healthy people across ages. A sample-barcoded 5' primer and a J-beta primer mix were used in a second PCR of roughly 7 to 12 cycles. One entry per CDR3 protein results from TCRdb running MiXCR on the 5' RACE reads. The sample has some 760,000 distinct CDR3 sequences, roughly 25% seen once. These data also formed part of another study, on T cells of mothers and their children.

Sequencing input: blood. The receptors stem from a boy aged 5-17 years in good health.

This clonotype was observed a few times. The rearrangement links TRBV24-1 to TRBJ1-1, with D perhaps TRBD1 (5 bases). This CDR3 has 15 residues. The V and J ends lost 5 bases and 5 bases respectively, with 17 bases between them. CDR1 is KGHDR and CDR2 is SFDVKD in the germline V gene. The CDR3 DNA sequence: TGTGCCACCAGTGTTATCAGGGATGGGATAACTGAAGCTTTCTTT. This sequence encodes CATSVIRDGITEAFF.

The V and J genes are TRBV28 and TRBJ1-4; 7 nucleotides align to TRBD1. The CDR3 is made up of 14 amino acids. Germline CDR1 and CDR2: MDHEN and SYDVKM. Trimming at V came to 4 bases and at J to 8 bases, leaving 7 bases not matched to a gene. The CDR3 DNA follows: TGTGCCAGCAGTTCCGGGACAGTCTTCGAAAAACTGTTTTTT. Encoded protein: CASSSGTVFEKLFF.

The chain recombines TRBV7-8 with TRBJ2-1; D might be TRBD2 (7 bases). CDR1 SGHVS and CDR2 FQNEAQ come from the germline V gene. V lost 6 bases and J 5 bases, leaving 23 bases between the germline ends. CDR3 size: 17 residues. The CDR3, as DNA: TGTGCCAGCAGTGCGACGGTTGGGGGGGCTCCCCACAATGAGCAGTTCTTC. This codes for CASSATVGGAPHNEQFF.

This clonotype was seen a few times. The chain has TRBV29-1 and TRBJ2-7; no firm D call. The CDR3 spans 12 residues. CDR1 SQVTM and CDR2 ANQGSEA come from the germline V gene. Trimming pared 4 bases from V and 6 bases from J, leaving 13 bases between. CDR3 in amino acids: CSVVGDPSEQYF. In DNA form, the CDR3 reads TGCAGCGTTGTCGGAGACCCCTCCGAGCAGTACTTC.

The J gene is TRBJ1-5, the V gene TRBV5-6, with 10 bases aligning to TRBD1. This CDR3 comprises 13 residues. The V segment lost 4 bases and the J segment 8 bases; nucleotides outside the gene matches: 3. CDR1 is SGHDT and CDR2 is YYEEEE in the germline V gene. The CDR3 here is CASSRTGGEPQHF. The DNA of the CDR3 is TGTGCCAGCAGCAGGACAGGGGGTGAGCCCCAGCATTTT.

This clonotype has more than one count but fewer than ten. V usage is TRBV20-1 and J usage is TRBJ2-7; D is perhaps TRBD2 (6 bases). The V gene lost 0 bases and the J gene lost 6 bases, with 9 bases spanning the gap. The CDR3 covers 12 residues. From germline, CDR1 is DFQATT and CDR2 SNEGSKA (reference sequence). The CDR3 DNA reads TGCAGTGCTAGAGAGGAGGGACTCGAGCAGTACTTC. This codes for CSAREEGLEQYF.

This clonotype turned up a few times. The V call is TRBV29-1, the J call TRBJ2-1; 9 nucleotides match TRBD2. This CDR3 has 15 amino acids. J gave up 3 bases and V 4 bases, and 7 bases lay outside the gene matches. Germline V gene lookup returns CDR1 SQVTM and CDR2 ANQGSEA. The DNA of the CDR3 is TGCAGCGTTGCCCTGAGACTAGCGGTCTACAATGAGCAGTTCTTC. Translation: CSVALRLAVYNEQFF.

This chain uses TRBV29-1 with TRBJ1-1; maybe TRBD1 (5 bases). V gave up 6 bases and J gave up 0 bases, with 8 bases separating them. Germline lookup yields CDR1 SQVTM and CDR2 ANQGSEA. This CDR3 is built from 12 residues. For the CDR3, the DNA is TGCAGCGTGGGACGGCTGAACACTGAAGCTTTCTTT. Amino acids: CSVGRLNTEAFF.

The CDR3 DNA is TGTGCCAGCAGTTTTAGCGGAACAATCAATAATTCACCCCTCCACTTT. It codes for CASSFSGTINNSPLHF. J is TRBJ1-6 and V is TRBV27, with no clear D. The CDR3 is made up of 16 amino acids. With 3 bases removed from V and 5 bases from J, the gap between germline ends came to 14 bases. CDR1 and CDR2 (germline): MNHEY, SMNVEV (reference sequence).

This chain joins TRBV6-5 and TRBJ2-7; the match to TRBD1 covers 7 bases. The CDR3 length is 14 residues. Germline V gene lookup returns CDR1 MNHEY and CDR2 SVGAGI. V lost 7 bases to trimming and J lost 1 base; unmatched junction nucleotides: 7. The CDR3: CASIGSGGSYEQYF. The CDR3 bases are TGTGCCAGCATCGGTTCAGGGGGATCCTACGAGCAGTACTTC.

A remark on this clonotype: One end of the junction fails to match germline, which may point to a read error. The CDR3 DNA is TGCGCCGGCAGCCCTCCGGGACAGGGAAACTATGGCTACACCTTC. Its protein is CAGSPPGQGNYGYTF. The chain has TRBV5-1 and TRBJ1-2, with 9 bases fitting TRBD1. The germline gives CDR1 SGHRS, CDR2 YFSETQ. The CDR3 spans 15 residues.

The sample holds a few counts of this clonotype. The V gene is TRBV20-1, the J gene TRBJ1-2; 9 bases fit TRBD1. CDR3 length: 14 residues. Trimming cost V 0 bases and J 8 bases; bases outside gene matches: 7. The V gene's germline CDR1 is DFQATT and CDR2 SNEGSKA (reference sequence). The CDR3: CSARDNRGPSGYTF. In DNA form, the CDR3 reads TGCAGTGCTAGAGACAACAGGGGGCCGAGCGGCTACACCTTC.

V and J are TRBV9 and TRBJ1-5, with unresolved D. The CDR3 covers 15 residues. With 0 bases removed from V and 3 bases from J, the gap between germline ends came to 10 bases. The germline V gene has CDR1 SGDLS and CDR2 YYNGEE. The CDR3 is CASSVAGQINQPQHF. The CDR3 DNA is TGTGCCAGCAGCGTAGCTGGGCAGATCAATCAGCCCCAGCATTTT.

CDR3 in amino acids: CASSSTGPYNEQFF. The CDR3 coding sequence is TGTGCCAGCAGCTCCACCGGGCCCTACAATGAGCAGTTCTTC. The V and J genes are TRBV7-2 and TRBJ2-5, with unresolved D. The DNA end is a closer match to TRBJ2-1, so the J assignment may be wrong. Looked up from germline, CDR1 is SGHTA and CDR2 is FQGNSA. The CDR3 extends over 14 amino acids.

The gene calls are TRBV27 and TRBJ2-7, with D uncertain. Per the germline V gene, CDR1 is MNHEY and CDR2 is SMNVEV (reference sequence). Trimming took 5 bases from V and 7 from J, leaving 9 bases between them. This CDR3 region has 11 residues. CDR3 sequence reads: CASSDLGEQYF. CDR3 bases: TGTGCCAGCAGTGACCTCGGGGAGCAGTACTTC.

The chain couples TRBV9 to TRBJ2-5, with 10 bases fitting TRBD2. The J call is uncertain, as TRBJ2-1 better fits the DNA end. This CDR3 contains 15 residues. CDR1 SGDLS and CDR2 YYNGEE come from the germline V gene. The CDR3 bases are TGTGCCAGCAGCGGGAGGAGCGGGAGGGTCGATGAGCAGTTCTTC. It encodes CASSGRSGRVDEQFF.

V and J are TRBV29-1 and TRBJ2-1; no firm D call. This CDR3 has 10 residues. V lost 7 bases, J lost 8 bases, and 9 bases lay in between. Germline lookup yields CDR1 SQVTM and CDR2 ANQGSEA. The CDR3, as DNA: TGCAGCGCCCTCTGGGATGAGCAGTTCTTC. Its protein product is CSALWDEQFF.

The J gene is TRBJ2-7, the V gene TRBV29-1; maybe TRBD2 (7 bases). CDR1 is SQVTM and CDR2 is ANQGSEA in the germline V gene. With 6 bases removed from V and 2 bases from J, the gap between germline ends came to 17 bases. The CDR3 runs 14 residues. CDR3 in DNA: TGCAGCGTCGCCCGGGGGGCCAATCCCTACGAGCAGTACTTC. It specifies CSVARGANPYEQYF.

Regarding this clonotype: The limits of the CDR3 on the DNA are not certain, so only TCRdb's listed CDR3 is given. The rearrangement uses TRBV25-1 and TRBJ1-2; TRBD1 was called by the table and not checked on the DNA. Both ends counted, the CDR3 spans 14 residues. CDR1 is MGHDK, CDR2 SYGVNS, per germline. The CDR3 loop reads CASSHPVGVGALTF.

Regarding this clonotype: In this CDR3 the conserved last residue, phenylalanine or tryptophan, is missing, so a read error is likely. V gene TRBV20-1 combines with J gene TRBJ2-3; 11 bases line up with TRBD2. V shed 4 bases, J shed 2 bases, and the junction held 11 bases outside the gene matches. Per germline, CDR1 DFQATT and CDR2 SNEGSKA (reference sequence). The CDR3 is 17 amino acids. Here the CDR3 reads CSATARLAGIPTDTQYL. The CDR3, as DNA: TGCAGTGCTACGGCCCGACTAGCGGGAATCCCCACAGATACGCAGTATCTT.

The chain links TRBV5-1 to TRBJ1-1; 9 bases line up with TRBD1. V trimming: 4 bases; J trimming: 4 bases; junction bases outside the gene matches: 8. Looked up from germline, CDR1 is SGHRS and CDR2 is YFSETQ. The CDR3 has 15 amino acids. The CDR3 spells CASSVNRGLGTEAFF. In DNA, the CDR3 is TGCGCCAGCAGCGTTAACAGGGGGCTAGGCACTGAAGCTTTCTTT.

The table lists this clonotype with a few counts. This chain joins TRBV5-1 and TRBJ2-7, with 9 bases aligning to TRBD1. The germline V gene encodes CDR1 SGHRS and CDR2 YFSETQ. The CDR3 contains 14 residues. V shed 7 bases, J shed 5 bases, and the junction held 10 bases outside the gene matches. The CDR3 region has the DNA TGCGCCAGCCACCACCGGGACAGGGATGACGAGCAGTACTTC. It translates to CASHHRDRDDEQYF.

This clonotype was counted a single time. This sequence joins TRBV7-9 and TRBJ2-1, with TRBD1 matching over 7 bases. V trimming: 2 bases; J trimming: 5 bases; junction bases outside the gene matches: 6. Germline values: CDR1 SEHNR, CDR2 FQNEAQ (reference sequence). CDR3 length: 15 amino acids. The CDR3 is CASSLKGGADNEQFF. CDR3 bases: TGTGCCAGCAGCTTAAAAGGGGGCGCCGACAATGAGCAGTTCTTC.

This rearrangement joins TRBV4-1 to TRBJ1-2; D might be TRBD1 (6 bases). V was cut by 0 bases and J by 5 bases, with 16 bases left in between. Germline CDR1 reads MGHRA; CDR2 reads YSYEKL. The CDR3 runs to 16 residues. The CDR3: CASSQDETGYRYGYTF. CDR3 nucleotide sequence: TGCGCCAGCAGCCAAGATGAGACAGGCTACCGTTATGGCTACACCTTC.

Concerning this clonotype: One end of the junction is discordant with germline, which a read error may explain. The DNA of the CDR3 is TGTGCTAGCAGCTTACTGGCGGGGCTCGATGAGCAGTTCTTC. It translates to CASSLLAGLDEQFF. This rearrangement joins TRBV7-9 to TRBJ2-1, with D possibly being TRBD2 (6 bases). From germline, CDR1 is SEHNR and CDR2 FQNEAQ (reference sequence). The CDR3 is 14 residues long. The variable domain in full, completed from reference TRBV7-9 and TRBJ2-1, reads DTGVSQNPRHKITKRGQNVTFRCDPISEHNRLYWYRQTLGQGPEFLTYFQNEAQLEKSRLLSDRFSAERPKGSFSTLEIQRTEQGDSAMYLCASSLLAGLDEQFFGPGTRLTVL.